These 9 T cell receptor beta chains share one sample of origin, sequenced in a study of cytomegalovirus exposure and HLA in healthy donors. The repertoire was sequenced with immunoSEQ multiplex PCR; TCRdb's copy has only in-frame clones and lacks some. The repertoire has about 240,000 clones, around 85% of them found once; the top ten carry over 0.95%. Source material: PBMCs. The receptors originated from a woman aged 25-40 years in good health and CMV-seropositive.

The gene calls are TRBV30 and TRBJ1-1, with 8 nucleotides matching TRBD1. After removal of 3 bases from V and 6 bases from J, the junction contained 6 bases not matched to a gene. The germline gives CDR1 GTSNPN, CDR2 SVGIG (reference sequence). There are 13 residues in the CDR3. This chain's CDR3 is CAWSNRGLSEAFF. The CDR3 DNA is TGTGCCTGGAGCAACAGGGGGTTATCTGAAGCTTTCTTT.

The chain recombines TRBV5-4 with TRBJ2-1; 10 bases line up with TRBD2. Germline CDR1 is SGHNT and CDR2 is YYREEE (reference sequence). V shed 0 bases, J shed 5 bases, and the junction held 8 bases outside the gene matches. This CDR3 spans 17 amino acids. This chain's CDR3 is CASSLDRASGRHNEQFF. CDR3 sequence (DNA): TGTGCCAGCAGCTTGGACAGGGCTAGCGGGAGACACAATGAGCAGTTCTTC.

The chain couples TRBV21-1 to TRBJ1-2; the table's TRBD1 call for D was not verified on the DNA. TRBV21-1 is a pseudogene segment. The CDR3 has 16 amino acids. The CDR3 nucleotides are TGTGCCAGCAGCAAACGTCAGGGGGGTTGGGACTATGGCTACACCTTC. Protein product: CASSKRQGGWDYGYTF.

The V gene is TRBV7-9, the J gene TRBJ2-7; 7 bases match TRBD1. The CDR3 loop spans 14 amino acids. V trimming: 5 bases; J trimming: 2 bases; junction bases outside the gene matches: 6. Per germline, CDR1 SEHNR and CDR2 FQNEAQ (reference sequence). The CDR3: CASSGRDRPYEQYF. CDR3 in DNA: TGTGCCAGCAGCGGCCGGGACAGACCCTACGAGCAGTACTTC.

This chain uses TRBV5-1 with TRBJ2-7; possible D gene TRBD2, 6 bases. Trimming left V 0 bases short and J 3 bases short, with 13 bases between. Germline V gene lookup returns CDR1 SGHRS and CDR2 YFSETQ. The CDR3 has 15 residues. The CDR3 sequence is CASSLASGTHYEQYF. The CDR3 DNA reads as TGCGCCAGCAGCTTGGCCTCCGGGACTCACTACGAGCAGTACTTC.

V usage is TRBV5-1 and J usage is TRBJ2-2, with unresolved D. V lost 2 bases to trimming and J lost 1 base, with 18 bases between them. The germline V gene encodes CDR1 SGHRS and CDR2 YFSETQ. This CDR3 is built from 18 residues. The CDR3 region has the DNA TGCGCCAGCAGCTTAGGCTATATCGTGGGCAGGAACACCGGGGAGCTGTTTTTT. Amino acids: CASSLGYIVGRNTGELFF.

The DNA for the CDR3 is TGTGCCAGCAGCGTAGGGACTAGCGGGAACACAGATACGCAGTATTTT. Amino acid sequence: CASSVGTSGNTDTQYF. The chain links TRBV9 to TRBJ2-3; TRBD2 aligns across 12 bases. This CDR3 is built from 16 residues. Germline CDR1 SGDLS, CDR2 YYNGEE. After removal of 0 bases from V and 2 bases from J, the junction contained 1 base not matched to a gene. The entire variable domain, with the rest obtained from reference TRBV9 and TRBJ2-3, is as follows: DSGVTQTPKHLITATGQRVTLRCSPRSGDLSVYWYQQSLDQGLQFLIQYYNGEERAKGNILERFSAQQFPDLHSELNLSSLELGDSALYFCASSVGTSGNTDTQYFGPGTRLTVL.

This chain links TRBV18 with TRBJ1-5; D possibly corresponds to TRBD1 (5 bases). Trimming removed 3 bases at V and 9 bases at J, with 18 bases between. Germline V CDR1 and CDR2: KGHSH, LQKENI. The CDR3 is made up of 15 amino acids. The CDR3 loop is CASSPDRTPLWPQHF. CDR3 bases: TGTGCCAGCTCACCCGATCGGACACCCCTATGGCCCCAGCATTTT.

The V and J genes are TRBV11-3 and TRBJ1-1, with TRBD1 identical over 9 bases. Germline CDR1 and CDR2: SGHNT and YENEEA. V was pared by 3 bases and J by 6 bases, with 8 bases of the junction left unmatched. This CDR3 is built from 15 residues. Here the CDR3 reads CASSLGTGQAAEAFF. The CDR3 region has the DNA TGTGCCAGCAGCTTGGGGACAGGGCAAGCTGCTGAAGCTTTCTTT.